This T cell receptor beta chain came from a study of CD4 T cells in relation to SARS-CoV-2 and coronaviruses. Germline assignment: CDR1 SGHRS and CDR2 YFSETQ. CDR3 length equals 14 residues. Deletions cut 6 bases from V and 8 bases from J, with 17 bases between. CD4+ T cells from unexposed donors were obtained before the COVID-19 pandemic (2011-2018). Sequencing used immunoSEQ multiplex PCR; TCRdb keeps in-frame clones, though not all of them. In the table there are tens of thousands of clones, just over 90% of which are singletons. The sample was naive CD4+ T cells from PBMCs. Described subset: naive CD4+ T cells isolated by negative enrichment. This sequence originates from a human donor in good health. This chain links TRBV5-1 with TRBJ1-4, with a weak D call TRBD1 (6 bases). The chain's CDR3 is CASTLQGLQEKLFF. The CDR3 DNA reads as TGCGCCAGCACCCTACAGGGTTTGCAGGAAAAACTGTTTTTT.